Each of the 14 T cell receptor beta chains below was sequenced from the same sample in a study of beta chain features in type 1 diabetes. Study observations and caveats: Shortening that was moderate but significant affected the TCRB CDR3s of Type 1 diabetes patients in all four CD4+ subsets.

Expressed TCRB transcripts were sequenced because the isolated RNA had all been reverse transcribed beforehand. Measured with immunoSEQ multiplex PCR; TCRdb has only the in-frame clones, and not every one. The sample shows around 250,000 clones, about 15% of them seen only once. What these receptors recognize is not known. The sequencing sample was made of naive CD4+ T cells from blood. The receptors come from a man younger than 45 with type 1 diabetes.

CDR3 nucleotides: TGTGCCTGGAGTGTCCCCCAGGGGAATCAGCCCCAGCATTTT. This sequence encodes CAWSVPQGNQPQHF. V is TRBV30 and J is TRBJ1-5; D is perhaps TRBD1 (6 bases). With 0 bases removed from V and 4 bases from J, the gap between germline ends came to 10 bases. This CDR3 is 14 amino acids long. CDR1 is GTSNPN and CDR2 is SVGIG in the germline V gene (reference sequence).

The CDR3 protein is CATSLTSGRAEEQYF. In DNA form, the CDR3 reads TGTGCCACCAGCCTCACTAGCGGGAGGGCGGAAGAGCAGTACTTC. The chain couples TRBV10-3 to TRBJ2-7; 13 nucleotides line up with TRBD2. The CDR3 sequence is 15 residues long. The V gene end was trimmed by 10 bases and the J gene end by 7 bases; junction bases not matched to a gene: 13. CDR1 is ENHRY, CDR2 SYGVKD, per germline.

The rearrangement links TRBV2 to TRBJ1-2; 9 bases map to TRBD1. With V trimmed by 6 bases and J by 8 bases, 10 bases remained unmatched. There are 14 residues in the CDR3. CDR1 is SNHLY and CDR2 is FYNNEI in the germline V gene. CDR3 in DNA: TGTGCCAGCAGCAGGGACAGGGAAATAAGCGGCTACACCTTC. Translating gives CASSRDREISGYTF.

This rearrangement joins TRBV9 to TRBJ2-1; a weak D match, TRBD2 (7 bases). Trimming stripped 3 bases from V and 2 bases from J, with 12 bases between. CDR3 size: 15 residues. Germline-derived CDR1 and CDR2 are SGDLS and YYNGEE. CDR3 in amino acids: CASSGGGLTYNEQFF. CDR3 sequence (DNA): TGTGCCAGCAGCGGCGGGGGCCTTACCTACAATGAGCAGTTCTTC.

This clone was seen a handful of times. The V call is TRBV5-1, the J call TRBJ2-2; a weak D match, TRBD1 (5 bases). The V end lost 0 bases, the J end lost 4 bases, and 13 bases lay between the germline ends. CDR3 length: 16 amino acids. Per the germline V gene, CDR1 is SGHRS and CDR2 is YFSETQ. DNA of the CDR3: TGCGCCAGCAGCTTGGTTGTCGCCCAGGGCACCGGGGAGCTGTTTTTT. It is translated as CASSLVVAQGTGELFF.

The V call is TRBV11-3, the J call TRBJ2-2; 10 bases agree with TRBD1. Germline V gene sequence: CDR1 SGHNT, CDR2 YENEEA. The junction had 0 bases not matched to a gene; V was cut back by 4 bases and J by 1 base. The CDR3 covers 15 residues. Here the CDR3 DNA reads TGTGCCAGCAGCTGGGACAGGGGGAACACCGGGGAGCTGTTTTTT. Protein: CASSWDRGNTGELFF.

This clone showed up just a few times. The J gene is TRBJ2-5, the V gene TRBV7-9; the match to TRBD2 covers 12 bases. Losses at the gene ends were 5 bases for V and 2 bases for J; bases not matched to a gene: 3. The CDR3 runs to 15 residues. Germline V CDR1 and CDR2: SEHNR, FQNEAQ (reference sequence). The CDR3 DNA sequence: TGTGCCAGCAGCCGGACTAGCGGGGCACAAGAGACCCAGTACTTC. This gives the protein CASSRTSGAQETQYF.

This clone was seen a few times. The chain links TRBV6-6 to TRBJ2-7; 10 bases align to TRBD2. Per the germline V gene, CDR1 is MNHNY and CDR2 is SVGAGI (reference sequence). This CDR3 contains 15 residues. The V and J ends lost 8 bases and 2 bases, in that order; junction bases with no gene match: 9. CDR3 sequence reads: CASRLSGRAPYEQYF. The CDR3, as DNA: TGTGCCAGCCGTCTGAGCGGGAGGGCCCCCTACGAGCAGTACTTC.

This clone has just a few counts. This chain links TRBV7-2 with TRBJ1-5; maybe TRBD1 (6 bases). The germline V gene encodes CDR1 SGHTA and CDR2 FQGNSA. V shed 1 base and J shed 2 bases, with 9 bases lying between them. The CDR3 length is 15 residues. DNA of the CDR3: TGTGCCAGCAGCTTAGTGGGGGCTGGCAATCAGCCCCAGCATTTT. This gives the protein CASSLVGAGNQPQHF.

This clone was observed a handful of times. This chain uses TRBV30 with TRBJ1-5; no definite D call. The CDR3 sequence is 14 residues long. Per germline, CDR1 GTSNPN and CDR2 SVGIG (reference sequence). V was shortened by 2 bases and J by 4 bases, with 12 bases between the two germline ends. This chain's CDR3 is CAWSSTSGNQPQHF. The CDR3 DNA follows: TGTGCCTGGAGTTCCACATCGGGGAATCAGCCCCAGCATTTT.

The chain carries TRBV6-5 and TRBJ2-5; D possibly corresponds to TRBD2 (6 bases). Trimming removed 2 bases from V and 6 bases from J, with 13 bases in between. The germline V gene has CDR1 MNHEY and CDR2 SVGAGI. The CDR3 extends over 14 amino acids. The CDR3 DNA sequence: TGTGCCAGCAGTTACCGGGGGATCGAAAAGACCCAGTACTTC. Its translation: CASSYRGIEKTQYF.

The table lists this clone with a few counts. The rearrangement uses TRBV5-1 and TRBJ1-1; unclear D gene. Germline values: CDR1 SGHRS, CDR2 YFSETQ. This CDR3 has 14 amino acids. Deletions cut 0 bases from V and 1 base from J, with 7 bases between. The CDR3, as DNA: TGCGCCAGCAGCTTGGCCAGATCGAACACTGAAGCTTTCTTT. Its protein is CASSLARSNTEAFF.

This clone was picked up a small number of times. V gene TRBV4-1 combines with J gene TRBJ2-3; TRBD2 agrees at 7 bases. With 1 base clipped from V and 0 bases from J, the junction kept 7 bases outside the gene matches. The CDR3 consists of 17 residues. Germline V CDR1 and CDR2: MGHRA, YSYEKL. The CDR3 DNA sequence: TGCGCCAGCAGCCAAGGCGGACTAGAGCTAAGCACAGATACGCAGTATTTT. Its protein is CASSQGGLELSTDTQYF.

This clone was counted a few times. CDR3 nucleotides: TGTGCCTGGAGTGTTAGTACTCTCTTGGACAGGGGGAAATCCTCGTCAGGCTACACCTTC. Protein product: CAWSVSTLLDRGKSSSGYTF. V gene TRBV30 combines with J gene TRBJ1-2, with 10 bases lining up with TRBD1. The CDR3 consists of 20 residues. The germline V gene has CDR1 GTSNPN and CDR2 SVGIG (reference sequence). The J segment lost 8 bases and the V segment lost 0 bases, leaving 24 bases of the junction unmatched.